The clone carrying this T cell receptor (beta chain) was counted many times. Its specificity is not known. These data belong to a study of T cells in Graves' hyperthyroidism and ophthalmopathy. Whole-study findings and limits: Blood held most thyroid clonotypes expanded above 0.001 frequency.

The source material, RNA transcripts, was used to amplify TCR beta CDR3 regions. TCR CDR3 underwent first-round RT-PCR with the HTBI primer set. TCRdb fed the multiplex PCR reads into MiXCR, producing one record per CDR3 protein. The table includes roughly 290,000 distinct CDR3 sequences, roughly 14% detected once. Exclusion followed for patients with uncontrolled infection, other autoimmune disease, pregnancy or lactation. The CDR3 has 12 amino acids. Germline assignment: CDR1 GTSNPN and CDR2 SVGIG (reference sequence). Trimming removed 0 bases at V and 5 bases at J, with 7 bases between. V usage is TRBV30 and J usage is TRBJ2-5; possibly TRBD1 for D (6 bases). The source material was blood. The receptor was derived from a woman aged 25 to 39 with Graves' hyperthyroidism that later progressed to Graves' ophthalmopathy. DNA of the CDR3: TGTGCCTGGAGTGTTACAGGGGAGACCCAGTACTTC. Translating it yields CAWSVTGETQYF. The full variable domain, in which reference TRBV30 and TRBJ2-5 provide the parts outside the CDR3, is SQTIHQWPATLVQPVGSPLSLECTVEGTSNPNLYWYRQAAGRGLQLLFYSVGIGQISSEVPQNLSASRPQDRQFILSSKKLLLSDSGFYLCAWSVTGETQYFGPGTRLLVL.